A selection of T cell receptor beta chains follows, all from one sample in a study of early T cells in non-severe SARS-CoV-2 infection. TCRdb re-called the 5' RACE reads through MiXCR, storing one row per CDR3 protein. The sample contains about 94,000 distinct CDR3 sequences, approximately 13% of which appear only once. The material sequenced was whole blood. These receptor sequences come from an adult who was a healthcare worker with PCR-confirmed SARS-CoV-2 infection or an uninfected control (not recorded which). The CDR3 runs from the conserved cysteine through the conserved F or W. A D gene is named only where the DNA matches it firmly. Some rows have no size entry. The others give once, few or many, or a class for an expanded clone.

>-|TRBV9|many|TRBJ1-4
TGTGCCAGCAGCGTAGCGCCTCACTCCAATGAAAAACTGTTTTTT
CASSVAPHSNEKLFF
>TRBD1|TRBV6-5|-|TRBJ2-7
TGTGCCAGCAGAGGTCCAGGGGGCCCCTACGAGCAGTACTTC
CASRGPGGPYEQYF
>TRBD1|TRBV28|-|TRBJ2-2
TGTGCCACCGGGACAGGGGTAGGCACCGGGGAGCTGTTTTTT
CATGTGVGTGELFF
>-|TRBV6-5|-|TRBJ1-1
TGTGCCAGCAGTTACTTGGAGAACACTGAAGCTTTCTTT
CASSYLENTEAFF
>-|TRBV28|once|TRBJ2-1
TGTGCCAGCAAACCCACAGGGCGGGAGCAGTTCTTC
CASKPTGREQFF
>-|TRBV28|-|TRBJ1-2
TGTGCCAGCGGAGGACAGACCTATGGCTACACCTTC
CASGGQTYGYTF
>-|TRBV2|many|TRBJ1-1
TGTGCCAGCACCGAAGTGAACGATGAAGCTTTCTTT
CASTEVNDEAFF
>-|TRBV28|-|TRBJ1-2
TGTGCCAGCACCGGGGGCCTTGATGGCTACACCTTC
CASTGGLDGYTF
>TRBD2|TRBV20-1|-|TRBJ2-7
TGCAGTGCTCACAGCGGGGGAAGCTCCTACGAGCAGTACTTC
CSAHSGGSSYEQYF
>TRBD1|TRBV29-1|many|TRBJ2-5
TGCAGCGGTCAGGGGGCCCCCGAGACCCAGTACTTC
CSGQGAPETQYF
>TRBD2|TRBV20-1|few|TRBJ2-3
TGCAGTGCTAGAGATCAGCGGGGCAGTAATACGCAGTATTTT
CSARDQRGSNTQYF
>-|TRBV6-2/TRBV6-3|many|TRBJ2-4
TGTGCCAGCGGCAGGGCCAAAAACATTCAGTACTTC
CASGRAKNIQYF
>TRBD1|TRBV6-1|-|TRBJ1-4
TGTGCCAGCAGACTTGACGGGGACAGGGGGCGAAAAGGCGCACTGTTTTTT
CASRLDGDRGRKGALFF
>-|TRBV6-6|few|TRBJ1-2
TGTGCCAGCAGTCGAATCGGTGCCGCTAACTATGGCTACACCTTC
CASSRIGAANYGYTF
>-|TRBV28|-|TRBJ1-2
TGTGCCAGCAAAATAGCTAACTATGGCTACACCTTC
CASKIANYGYTF
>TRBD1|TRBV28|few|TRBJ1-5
TGTGCCAGCAGTTTACCTAGGACAGGGCATCGGCCCCAGCATTTT
CASSLPRTGHRPQHF
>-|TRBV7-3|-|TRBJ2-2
TGTGCCAGCAGCACGACAGCCACCGGGGAGCTGTTTTTT
CASSTTATGELFF
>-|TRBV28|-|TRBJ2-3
TGTGCCAGCAGTGCGGCTAGAGGAAAGGCGGATACGCAGTATTTT
CASSAARGKADTQYF
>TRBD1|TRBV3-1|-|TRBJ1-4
TGTGCCAGCAGCCCGACAGGGGGCGGAGAAAAACTGTTTTTT
CASSPTGGGEKLFF
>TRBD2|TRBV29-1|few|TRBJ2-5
TGCAGCGCGCGGGGACTAGCGGGGAAAGAGACCCAGTACTTC
CSARGLAGKETQYF
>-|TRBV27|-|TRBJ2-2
TGTGCCAGCTCTCTAATGGGAGATGACACCGGGGAGCTGTTTTTT
CASSLMGDDTGELFF
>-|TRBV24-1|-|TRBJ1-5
TGTGCCACCAGTGATCCCGGACAGCCTGGTCAGCCCCAGCATTTT
CATSDPGQPGQPQHF
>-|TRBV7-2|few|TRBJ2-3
TGTGCCAGCAGCTTAAACAGGGAGAGGGATACGCAGTATTTT
CASSLNRERDTQYF
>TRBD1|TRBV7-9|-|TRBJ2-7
TGTGCCAGCAGCTCCGGACAGGGGGTTACCGACGAGCAGTACTTC
CASSSGQGVTDEQYF
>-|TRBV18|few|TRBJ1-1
TGTGCCAGCTCACCTTCGGGGCGCGACACTGAAGCTTTCTTT
CASSPSGRDTEAFF
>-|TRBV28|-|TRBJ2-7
TGTGCCAGCAGTTTAGTCCGGGACGAGCAGTACTTC
CASSLVRDEQYF
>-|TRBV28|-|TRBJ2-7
TGTGCCAGCAACCTAGGCCCAACGAGAGGGGCCTCCTACGAGCAGTACTTC
CASNLGPTRGASYEQYF
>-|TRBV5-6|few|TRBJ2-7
TGTGCCAGCAGCTTGGAGGGGACCCCCTACGAGCAGTACTTC
CASSLEGTPYEQYF
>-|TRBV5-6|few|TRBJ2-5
TGTGCCAGCAGCTTGATGGAAGTCATCCAGTACTTC
CASSLMEVIQYF
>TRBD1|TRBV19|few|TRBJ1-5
TGTGCCAGTATTCCGGGACAGGCGAGCAATCAGCCCCAGCATTTT
CASIPGQASNQPQHF
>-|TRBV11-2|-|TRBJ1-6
TGTGCCAGCAGCCACAGGGAGGGTAATTCACCCCTCCACTTT
CASSHREGNSPLHF
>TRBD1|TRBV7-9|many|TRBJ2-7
TGTGCCAGCAGCTCGAGGACAGGGGGTTACGAGCAGTACTTC
CASSSRTGGYEQYF
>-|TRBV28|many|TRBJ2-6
TGTGCCAGCAGTTCCACAGGGACCGGGGCCAACGTCCTGACTTTC
CASSSTGTGANVLTF
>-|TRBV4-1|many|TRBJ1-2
TGCGCCAGCAGCCAACCAGGGGAGGCTAACTATGGCTACACCTTC
CASSQPGEANYGYTF
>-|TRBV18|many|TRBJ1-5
TGTGCCAGCTCACCGGGGGGGGTGGAGCCCCAGCATTTT
CASSPGGVEPQHF
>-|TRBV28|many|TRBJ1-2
TGTGCCAGCACTTTAAGGATAGGAAACTATGGCTACACCTTC
CASTLRIGNYGYTF
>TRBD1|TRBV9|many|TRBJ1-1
TGTGCCAGCAGCCCACAGGGGGCGAACACTGAAGCTTTCTTT
CASSPQGANTEAFF
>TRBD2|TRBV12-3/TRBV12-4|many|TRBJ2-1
TGTGCCAGCAGTTTCGTGACTAGCGGGGGGGCCCATGAGCAGTTCTTC
CASSFVTSGGAHEQFF
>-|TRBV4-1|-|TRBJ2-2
TGCGCCAGCAGCCTATCTTGGGGCCCCGCGAACACCGGGGAGCTGTTTTTT
CASSLSWGPANTGELFF
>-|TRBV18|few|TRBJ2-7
TGTGCCAGCTCACCCCAGGGTTCCTACGAGCAGTACTTC
CASSPQGSYEQYF
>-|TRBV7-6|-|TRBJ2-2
TGTGCCAGCAGCCCCTACCTCCTGCAGGGCCCCGGGGAGCTGTTTTTT
CASSPYLLQGPGELFF
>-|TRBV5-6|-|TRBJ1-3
TGTGCCAGCAGTCCGTATCAACCTTCTGGAAACACCATATATTTT
CASSPYQPSGNTIYF
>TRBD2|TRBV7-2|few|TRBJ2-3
TGTGCCAGCAGCTTAGTGGTAGCGGGGGCCACAGATACGCAGTATTTT
CASSLVVAGATDTQYF
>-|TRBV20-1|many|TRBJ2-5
TGCAGTGCAAGACAGGTCCCAGATGAGACCCAGTACTTC
CSARQVPDETQYF
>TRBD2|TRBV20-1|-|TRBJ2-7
TGCAGTGCTAGAGGGTGGACTAGCGGGGCCCGCGAGCAGTACTTC
CSARGWTSGAREQYF
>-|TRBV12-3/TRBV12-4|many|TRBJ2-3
TGTGCCAGCAGTTTTCAGGCTATGGGATCAAGCACAGATACGCAGTATTTT
CASSFQAMGSSTDTQYF
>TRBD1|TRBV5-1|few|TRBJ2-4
TGCGCCAGCAGCCCAATACCGACAGGGGGGAGCAAAAACATTCAGTACTTC
CASSPIPTGGSKNIQYF
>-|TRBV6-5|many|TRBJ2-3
TGTGCCAGCGGGGAGGTAGGGGGGCACGGCACAGATACGCAGTATTTT
CASGEVGGHGTDTQYF
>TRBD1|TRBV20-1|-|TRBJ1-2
TGCAGTGCCGAGGGGGCGTATGGCTACACCTTC
CSAEGAYGYTF
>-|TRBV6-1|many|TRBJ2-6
TGTGCCAGCAGTCCCCAGGGGACACCTAACTCTGGGGCCAACGTCCTGACTTTC
CASSPQGTPNSGANVLTF
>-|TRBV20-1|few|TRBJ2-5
TGCAGTGCTAGAGGGAGTGGAGGGGCAGAGACCCAGTACTTC
CSARGSGGAETQYF
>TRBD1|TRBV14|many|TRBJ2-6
TGTGCCAGCAGCCCCGGACAGGGGGGACTGGTGGCCAACGTCCTGACTTTC
CASSPGQGGLVANVLTF
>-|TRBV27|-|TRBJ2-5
TGTGCCAGCAGTCCCGACTCGCTCGAGACCCAGTACTTC
CASSPDSLETQYF
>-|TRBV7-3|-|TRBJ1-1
TGTGCCAGCAGCTCGGACGGATACACTGAAGCTTTCTTT
CASSSDGYTEAFF
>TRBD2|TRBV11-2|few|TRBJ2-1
TGTGCCAGCAGCTTAACAGCGGGGAGCCTCTACAATGAGCAGTTCTTC
CASSLTAGSLYNEQFF
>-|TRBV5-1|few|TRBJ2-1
TGCGCCAGCAGCTTGGTGGTTAGCGTGGATGAGCAGTTCTTC
CASSLVVSVDEQFF
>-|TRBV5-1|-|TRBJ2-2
TGCGCCAGCAGCTGGGGCGAGTTCGCTGTCACCGGGGAGCTGTTTTTT
CASSWGEFAVTGELFF
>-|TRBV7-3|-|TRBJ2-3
TGTGCCAGCAGCTTAACCGGGGTAGGATCGCAGTATTTT
CASSLTGVGSQYF
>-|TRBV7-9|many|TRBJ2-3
TGTGCCAGCAGCTTAGCGAAGGGGTCAGATACGCAGTATTTT
CASSLAKGSDTQYF
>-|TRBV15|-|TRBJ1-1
TGTGCCACCAGCAGAGTTAGGCGGGAATGGGTGAACACTGAAGCTTTCTTT
CATSRVRREWVNTEAFF